Sequencing of this TCR beta chain was carried out in a study of T cell changes during pregnancy in multiple sclerosis. This CDR3 is 14 amino acids long. V was cut by 0 bases and J by 3 bases, with 8 bases left in between. The germline gives CDR1 SGHVS, CDR2 FNYEAQ. The table came from immunoSEQ multiplex PCR; TCRdb's copy has only in-frame clones and leaves some out. Of around 100,000 clones listed, about 90% are singletons. The clonotype comes from a female donor with multiple sclerosis, enrolled in a pregnancy study. This specimen consisted of peripheral blood, obtained after pregnancy. The rearrangement joins TRBV7-6 to TRBJ1-1; D uncertain. The CDR3 reads CASSLASTYTEAFF. The CDR3, as DNA: TGTGCCAGCAGCTTAGCGTCCACATACACTGAAGCTTTCTTT. Full variable domain (rest looked up from reference TRBV7-6 and TRBJ1-1): GAGVSQSPRYKVTKRGQDVALRCDPISGHVSLYWYRQALGQGPEFLTYFNYEAQQDKSGLPNDRFSAERPEGSISTLTIQRTEQRDSAMYRCASSLASTYTEAFFGQGTRLTVV.